This entry is about one T cell receptor beta chain. As for time point: healthy volunteer bleed at 6 weeks. The template was total RNA from unfractionated whole blood. This record comes from a study of human T cells and chemical hapten exposure. CDR3 length: 15 amino acids. The V and J ends lost 2 bases and 0 bases respectively, with 9 bases between them. The germline V gene encodes CDR1 MNHEY and CDR2 SMNVEV (reference sequence). MiXCR, applied by TCRdb to the RACE reads, yields one record per CDR3 protein. The sample carries about 34,000 distinct CDR3 sequences, approximately 5.5% recorded once. Material: whole blood. J is TRBJ2-3 and V is TRBV27; D gene uncertain. The source is a human donor in good health. Some clones in this sample may be carry-over from other donors' samples. The CDR3 reads CASSLRRLSTDTQYF. In DNA form, the CDR3 reads TGTGCCAGCAGTTTACGGCGGTTAAGCACAGATACGCAGTATTTT.